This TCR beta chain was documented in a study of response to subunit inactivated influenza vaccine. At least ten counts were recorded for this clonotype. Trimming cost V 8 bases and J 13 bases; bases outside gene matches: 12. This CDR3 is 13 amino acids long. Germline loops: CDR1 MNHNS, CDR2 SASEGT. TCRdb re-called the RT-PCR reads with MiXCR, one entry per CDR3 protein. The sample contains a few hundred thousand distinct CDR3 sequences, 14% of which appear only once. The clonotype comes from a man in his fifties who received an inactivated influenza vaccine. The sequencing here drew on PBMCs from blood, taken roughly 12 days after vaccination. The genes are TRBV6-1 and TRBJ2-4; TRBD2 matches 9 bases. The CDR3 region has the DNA TGTGCCAGCGGACGGGGTAGCGGGAGCCCCCAGTACTTC. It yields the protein CASGRGSGSPQYF.